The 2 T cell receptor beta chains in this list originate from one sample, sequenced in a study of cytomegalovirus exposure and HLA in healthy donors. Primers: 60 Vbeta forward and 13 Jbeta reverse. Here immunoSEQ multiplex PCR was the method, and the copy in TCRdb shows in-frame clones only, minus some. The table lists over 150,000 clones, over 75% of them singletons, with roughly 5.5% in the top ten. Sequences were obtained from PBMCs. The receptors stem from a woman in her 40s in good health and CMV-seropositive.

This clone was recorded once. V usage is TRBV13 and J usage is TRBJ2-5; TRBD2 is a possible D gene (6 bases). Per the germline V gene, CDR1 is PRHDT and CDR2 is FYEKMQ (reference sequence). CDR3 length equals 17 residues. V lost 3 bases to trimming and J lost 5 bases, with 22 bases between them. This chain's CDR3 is CASSFMGRRDAEETQYF. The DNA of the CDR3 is TGTGCCAGCAGCTTTATGGGTAGGCGGGACGCGGAGGAGACCCAGTACTTC.

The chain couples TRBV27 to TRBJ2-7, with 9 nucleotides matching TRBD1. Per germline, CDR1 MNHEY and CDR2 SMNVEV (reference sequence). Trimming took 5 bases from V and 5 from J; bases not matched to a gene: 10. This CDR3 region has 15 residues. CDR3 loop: CASSHPGQGPHEQYF. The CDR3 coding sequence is TGTGCCAGCAGTCACCCGGGACAGGGTCCCCACGAGCAGTACTTC.